This TCR beta chain stems from a study of blood T cell repertoires in COVID-19. Overall study context: Acute and convalescent COVID-19 samples came from the United States, Italy and Spain.

V lost 1 base and J lost 5, with 12 bases in between. The CDR3 has 15 residues. Germline V lookup: CDR1 SGHTA, CDR2 FQGNSA. The table came from immunoSEQ multiplex PCR; TCRdb's copy has only in-frame clones and leaves some out. Of about 190,000 clones listed, around 83% were seen once; the top ten hold about 22%. Sequenced material: PBMCs or T cells enriched from blood (not recorded which). This chain connects TRBV7-2 to TRBJ2-1; tentative D call: TRBD2 (7 bases). The sequence derives from a woman between 35 and 50 years old in a cohort exposed to, infected with or recovered from COVID-19 (not recorded which). CDR3 amino acids: CASSLGGGANNEQFF. CDR3 nucleotide sequence: TGTGCCAGCAGCTTAGGAGGGGGGGCCAACAATGAGCAGTTCTTC.